These T cell receptor beta chains were read from a single sample in a study of T cell changes during pregnancy in multiple sclerosis. Assay: immunoSEQ multiplex PCR; the TCRdb copy retains only in-frame clones and omits some. The repertoire includes roughly 52,000 clones, 80% to 90% of them detected once, and 0.5% to 0.75% sits in the top ten. The starting material was CD4+ T cells from peripheral blood mononuclear cells, obtained in the first trimester of pregnancy. Source of these receptors: a female donor with multiple sclerosis, enrolled in a pregnancy study. The CDR3 runs from the conserved cysteine through the conserved F or W.

V gene | CDR3 protein
TRBV19 | CASSIGASGRNEQFF
TRBV7-2 | CASSLKTGSLNEKLFF
TRBV6-1 | CASSVRMNTEAFF
TRBV7-2 | CASSLDSTYEQYF
TRBV7-2 | CASSSRGQGATEAFF
TRBV21-1 | CASSKCGQMNTEAFF
TRBV6-4 | CASSDVSAGSNEQFF
TRBV18 | CASSTGTGGSYEQYF
TRBV2 | CASSRLTSGGTDTQYF
TRBV5-5 | CASSYDRGTYGYTF
TRBV10-3 | CAISESTGKGNTIYF
TRBV5-5 | CASSLAAGVNTGELFF
TRBV27 | CASRPAGNLNNQPQHF
TRBV29-1 | CSVARGANTEAFF
TRBV5-1 | CASSFQGAVFEQYF
TRBV29-1 | CSVERASGSYNEQFF
TRBV5-1 | CASSGFSGQSVTDTQYF
TRBV9 | CASSVSASFGDTIYF
TRBV5-1 | CASSEVDRDYGYTF
TRBV7-2 | CASSSVTDTQYF
TRBV9 | CASSRGQGWANEKLFF
TRBV5-4 | CASSRSGRAPDTQYF
TRBV29-1 | CSVGLVANTGELFF
TRBV19 | CASMRGRITGELFF
TRBV7-7 | CASSYTSGASWTVAKNIQYF
TRBV19 | CASGLAGTGELFF
TRBV2 | CASRAVPGQGGYSNQPQHF
TRBV9 | CASSVRLAGEVYF
TRBV19 | CASTPGGGTGFSLGTIAGYTF
TRBV19 | CASSHLPWTGAYEQYF
TRBV9 | CASSVEAGRGDSYEQYF
TRBV30 | CAWTLGGDRDSPLHF
TRBV4-2 | CASSLSAAGKRSSYEQYF
TRBV19 | CASSIDTRWGYNEQFF
TRBV27 | CASSLSVEGFNTEAFF
TRBV29-1 | CSVVGTGGDTQYF
TRBV2 | CASRPGTGAYEQYF
TRBV7-9 | CASRQKDSFNEKLFF
TRBV5-1 | CASSFPGYNEQFF
TRBV5-5 | CASSLIRLTGGANVLTF
TRBV27 | CASSASGITYNEQFF